This T cell receptor (beta chain) was sequenced for a study of cytotoxic CD8 clonotypes in ibrutinib-treated CLL. Sequencing used immunoSEQ multiplex PCR; TCRdb keeps in-frame clones, though not all of them. The sample has tens of thousands of clones, 45% to 50% seen once. Sequenced material: PBMCs, taken before ibrutinib treatment. The receptor was derived from a human donor with chronic lymphocytic leukemia.

As DNA, the CDR3 is TGTGCCAGCAGTTACTGGGGGCCCGGGGGGAATGAGCAGTTCTTC. This translates into CASSYWGPGGNEQFF. The chain uses TRBV6-6 and TRBJ2-1; maybe TRBD2 (7 bases). The V gene lost 1 base and the J gene lost 7 bases, with 14 bases spanning the gap. The CDR3 runs to 15 residues. The germline CDR1 and CDR2 sequences are MNHNY and SVGAGI (reference sequence).